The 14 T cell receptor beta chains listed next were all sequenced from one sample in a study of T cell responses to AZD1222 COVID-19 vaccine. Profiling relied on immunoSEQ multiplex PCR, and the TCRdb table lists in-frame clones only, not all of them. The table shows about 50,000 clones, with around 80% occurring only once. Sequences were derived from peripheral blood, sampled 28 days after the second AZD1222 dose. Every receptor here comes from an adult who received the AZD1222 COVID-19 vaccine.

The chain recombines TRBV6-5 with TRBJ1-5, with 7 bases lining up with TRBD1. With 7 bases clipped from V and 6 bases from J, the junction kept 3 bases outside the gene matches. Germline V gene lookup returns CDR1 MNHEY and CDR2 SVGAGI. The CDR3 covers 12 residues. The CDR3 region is CASTTGTQPQHF. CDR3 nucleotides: TGTGCCAGCACGACAGGGACTCAGCCCCAGCATTTT.

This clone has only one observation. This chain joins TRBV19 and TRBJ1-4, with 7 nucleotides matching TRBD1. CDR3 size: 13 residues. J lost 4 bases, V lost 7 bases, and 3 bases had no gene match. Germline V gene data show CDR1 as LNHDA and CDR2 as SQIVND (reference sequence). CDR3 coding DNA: TGTGCCAGTACCGGGACAGATAATGAAAAACTGTTTTTT. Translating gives CASTGTDNEKLFF.

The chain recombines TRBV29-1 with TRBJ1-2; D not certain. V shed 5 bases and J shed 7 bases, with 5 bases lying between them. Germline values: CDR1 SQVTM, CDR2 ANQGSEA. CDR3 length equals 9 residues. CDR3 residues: CSVIPGYTF. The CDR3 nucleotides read TGCAGCGTTATTCCTGGCTACACCTTC.

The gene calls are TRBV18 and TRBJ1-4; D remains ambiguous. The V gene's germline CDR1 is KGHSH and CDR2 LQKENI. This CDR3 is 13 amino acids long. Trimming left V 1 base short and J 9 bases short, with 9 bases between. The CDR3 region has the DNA TGTGCCAGCTCACCACAGGGTGAGAAAAAACTGTTTTTT. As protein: CASSPQGEKKLFF.

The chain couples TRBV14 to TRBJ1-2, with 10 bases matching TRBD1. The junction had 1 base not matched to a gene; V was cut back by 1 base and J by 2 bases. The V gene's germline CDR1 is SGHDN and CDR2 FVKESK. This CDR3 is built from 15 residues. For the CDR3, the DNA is TGTGCCAGCAGCCAAGGGGGACAGGGGAACTATGGCTACACCTTC. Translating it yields CASSQGGQGNYGYTF.

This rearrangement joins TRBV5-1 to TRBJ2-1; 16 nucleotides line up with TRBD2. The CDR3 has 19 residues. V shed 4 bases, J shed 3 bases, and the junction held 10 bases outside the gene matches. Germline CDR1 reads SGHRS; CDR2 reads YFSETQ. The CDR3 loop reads CASSPLGTSGGASYNEQFF. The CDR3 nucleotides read TGCGCCAGCAGCCCGCTCGGGACTAGCGGGGGGGCCAGCTACAATGAGCAGTTCTTC.

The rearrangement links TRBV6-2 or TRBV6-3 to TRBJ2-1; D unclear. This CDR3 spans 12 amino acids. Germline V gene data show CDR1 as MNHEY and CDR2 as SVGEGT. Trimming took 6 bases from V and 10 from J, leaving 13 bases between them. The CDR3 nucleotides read TGTGCCAGCAGCCACGGCCCAAGGGAGCAGTTCTTC. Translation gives CASSHGPREQFF.

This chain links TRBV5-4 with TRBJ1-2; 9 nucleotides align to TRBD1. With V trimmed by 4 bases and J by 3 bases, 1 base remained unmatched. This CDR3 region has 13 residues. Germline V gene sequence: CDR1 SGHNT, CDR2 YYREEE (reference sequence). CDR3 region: CASSRDRDYGYTF. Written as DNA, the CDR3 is TGTGCCAGCAGCCGGGACAGGGACTATGGCTACACCTTC. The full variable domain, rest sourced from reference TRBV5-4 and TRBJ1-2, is ETGVTQSPTHLIKTRGQQVTLRCSSQSGHNTVSWYQQALGQGPQFIFQYYREEENGRGNFPPRFSGLQFPNYSSELNVNALELDDSALYLCASSRDRDYGYTFGSGTRLTVV.

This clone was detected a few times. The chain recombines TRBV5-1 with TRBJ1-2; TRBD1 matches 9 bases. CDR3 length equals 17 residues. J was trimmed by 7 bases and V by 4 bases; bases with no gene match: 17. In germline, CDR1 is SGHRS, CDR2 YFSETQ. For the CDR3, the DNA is TGCGCCAGCAGCGTAAGGACAGGGGACACCTTAACTATTGGCTACACCTTC. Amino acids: CASSVRTGDTLTIGYTF.

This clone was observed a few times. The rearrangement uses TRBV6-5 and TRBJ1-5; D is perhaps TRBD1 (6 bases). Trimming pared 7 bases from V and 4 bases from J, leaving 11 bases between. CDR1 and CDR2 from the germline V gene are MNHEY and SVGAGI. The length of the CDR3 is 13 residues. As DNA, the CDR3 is TGTGCCAGCATCCAGGGGAAGAATCAGCCCCAGCATTTT. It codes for CASIQGKNQPQHF.

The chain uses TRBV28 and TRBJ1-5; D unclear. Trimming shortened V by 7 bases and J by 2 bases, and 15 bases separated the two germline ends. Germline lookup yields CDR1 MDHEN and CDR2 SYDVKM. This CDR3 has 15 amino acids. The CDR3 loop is CASTMRPEGNQPQHF. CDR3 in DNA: TGTGCCAGCACAATGCGGCCTGAAGGCAATCAGCCCCAGCATTTT.

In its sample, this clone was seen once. CDR3: CASSHRPKGRGGGYTF. The CDR3 bases are TGTGCCAGCAGTCACCGACCTAAGGGACGAGGAGGAGGCTACACCTTC. The chain has TRBV27 and TRBJ1-2; D perhaps matches TRBD1 (5 bases). The CDR3 consists of 16 residues. V was cut by 5 bases and J by 8 bases, with 24 bases left in between. The germline CDR1 and CDR2 sequences are MNHEY and SMNVEV (reference sequence).

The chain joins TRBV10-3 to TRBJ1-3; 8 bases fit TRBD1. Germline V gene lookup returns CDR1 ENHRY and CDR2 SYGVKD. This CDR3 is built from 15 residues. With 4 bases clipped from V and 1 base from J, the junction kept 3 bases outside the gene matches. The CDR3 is CAISGNRGSGNTIYF. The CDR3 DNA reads TGTGCCATCAGTGGTAACAGGGGGTCTGGAAACACCATATATTTT.

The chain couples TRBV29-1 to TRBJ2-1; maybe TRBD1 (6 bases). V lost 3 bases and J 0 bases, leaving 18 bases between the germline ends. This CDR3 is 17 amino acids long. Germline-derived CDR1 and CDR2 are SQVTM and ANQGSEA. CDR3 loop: CSVETLGAQSSYNEQFF. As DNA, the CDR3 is TGCAGCGTTGAGACGTTGGGGGCGCAAAGCTCCTACAATGAGCAGTTCTTC.